This T cell receptor (beta chain) was identified during a study of beta chain features in type 1 diabetes. This clone appeared a few times. No antigen is known for it. Expressed TCRB transcripts were sequenced, since all the RNA that had been isolated was reverse transcribed. TCRdb's copy holds only in-frame clones and misses some; the assay was immunoSEQ multiplex PCR. This sample has some 270,000 clones, with approximately 10% found just once. Overall study results and limits: Researchers cautioned that cDNA sequencing could over-represent cells with high TCR expression. The influence of HLA type on TCRB rearrangement stayed undetermined. There was a moderate but significant shortening of TCRB CDR3s in all four CD4+ subsets of Type 1 diabetes patients. PCR may have favored shorter templates equally in patients and controls.

This clonotype was obtained from a man in his thirties or forties with type 1 diabetes. Sample: naive CD4+ T cells from blood.

CDR3 in amino acids: CASSTQGGDTQYF. The CDR3 DNA sequence: TGCGCCAGCAGCACACAGGGAGGGGATACGCAGTATTTT. The gene calls are TRBV5-1 and TRBJ2-3, with D perhaps matching TRBD2 (7 bases). The CDR3 covers 13 residues. The V end lost 4 bases, the J end lost 6 bases, and 12 bases lay between the germline ends. Germline values: CDR1 SGHRS, CDR2 YFSETQ.